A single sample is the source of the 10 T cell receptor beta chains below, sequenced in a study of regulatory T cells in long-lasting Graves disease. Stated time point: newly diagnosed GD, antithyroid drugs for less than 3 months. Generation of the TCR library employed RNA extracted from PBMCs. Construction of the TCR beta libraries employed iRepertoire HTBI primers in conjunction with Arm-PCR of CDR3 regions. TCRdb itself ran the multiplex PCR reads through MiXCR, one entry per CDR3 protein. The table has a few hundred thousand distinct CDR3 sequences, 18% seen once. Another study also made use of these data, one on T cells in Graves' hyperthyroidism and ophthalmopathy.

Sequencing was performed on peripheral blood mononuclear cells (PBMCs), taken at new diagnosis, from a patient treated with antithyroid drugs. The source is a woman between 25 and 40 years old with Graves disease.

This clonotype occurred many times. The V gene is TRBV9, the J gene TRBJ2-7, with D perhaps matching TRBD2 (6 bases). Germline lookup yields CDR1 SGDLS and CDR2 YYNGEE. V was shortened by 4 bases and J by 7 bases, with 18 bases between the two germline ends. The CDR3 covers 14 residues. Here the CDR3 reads CASSFRGADGEQYF. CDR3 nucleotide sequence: TGTGCCAGCAGCTTCCGCGGGGCGGATGGGGAGCAGTACTTC.

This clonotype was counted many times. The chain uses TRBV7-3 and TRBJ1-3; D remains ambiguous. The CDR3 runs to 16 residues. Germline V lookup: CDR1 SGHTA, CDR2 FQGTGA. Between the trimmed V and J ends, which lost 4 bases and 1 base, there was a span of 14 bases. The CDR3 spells CASSSEGSGSGNTIYF. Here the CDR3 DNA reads TGTGCCAGCAGCTCAGAGGGAAGTGGGTCTGGAAACACCATATATTTT.

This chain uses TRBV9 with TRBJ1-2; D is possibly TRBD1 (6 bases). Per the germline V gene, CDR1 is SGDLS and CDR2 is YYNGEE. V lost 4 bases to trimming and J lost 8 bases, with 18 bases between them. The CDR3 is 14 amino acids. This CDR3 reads CASSSRSGARGYTF. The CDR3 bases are TGTGCCAGCAGCTCCCGATCGGGGGCTCGGGGCTACACCTTC.

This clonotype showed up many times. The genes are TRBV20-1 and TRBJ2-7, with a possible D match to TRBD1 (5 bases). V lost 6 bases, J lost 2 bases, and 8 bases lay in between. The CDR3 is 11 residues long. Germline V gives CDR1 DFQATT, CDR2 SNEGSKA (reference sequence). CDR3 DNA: TGCAGTGCAGGGGAACCCTACGAGCAGTACTTC. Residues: CSAGEPYEQYF.

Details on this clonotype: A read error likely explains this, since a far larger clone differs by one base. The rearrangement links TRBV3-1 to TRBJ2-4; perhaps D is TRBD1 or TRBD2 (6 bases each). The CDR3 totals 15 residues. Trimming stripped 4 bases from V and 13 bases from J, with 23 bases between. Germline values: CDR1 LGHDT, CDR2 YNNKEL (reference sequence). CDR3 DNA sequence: TGTGCCAGCAGCCTCTTAGGTGGGGGGCGGAATGAGCAGTACTTC. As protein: CASSLLGGGRNEQYF.

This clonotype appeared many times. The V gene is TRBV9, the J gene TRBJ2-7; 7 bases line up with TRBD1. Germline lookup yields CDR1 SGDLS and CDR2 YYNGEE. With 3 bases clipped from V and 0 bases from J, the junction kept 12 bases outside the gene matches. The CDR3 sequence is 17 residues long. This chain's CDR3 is CASSAIPRGTSSYEQYF. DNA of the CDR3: TGTGCCAGCAGCGCGATCCCCAGGGGGACCAGCTCCTACGAGCAGTACTTC. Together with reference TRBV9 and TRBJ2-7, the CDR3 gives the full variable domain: DSGVTQTPKHLITATGQRVTLRCSPRSGDLSVYWYQQSLDQGLQFLIQYYNGEERAKGNILERFSAQQFPDLHSELNLSSLELGDSALYFCASSAIPRGTSSYEQYFGPGTRLTVT.

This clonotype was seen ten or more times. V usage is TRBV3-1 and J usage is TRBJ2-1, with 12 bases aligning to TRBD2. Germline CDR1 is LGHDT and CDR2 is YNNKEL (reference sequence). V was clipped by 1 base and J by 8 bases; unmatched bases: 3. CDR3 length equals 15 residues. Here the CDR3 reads CASSQGTSGVYEQFF. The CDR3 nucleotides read TGTGCCAGCAGCCAAGGGACTAGCGGGGTGTATGAGCAGTTCTTC.

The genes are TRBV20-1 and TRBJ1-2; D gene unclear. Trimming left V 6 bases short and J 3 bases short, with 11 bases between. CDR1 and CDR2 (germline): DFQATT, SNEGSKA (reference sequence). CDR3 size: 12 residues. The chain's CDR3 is CSAAAGDYGYTF. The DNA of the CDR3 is TGCAGTGCGGCAGCAGGCGACTATGGCTACACCTTC.

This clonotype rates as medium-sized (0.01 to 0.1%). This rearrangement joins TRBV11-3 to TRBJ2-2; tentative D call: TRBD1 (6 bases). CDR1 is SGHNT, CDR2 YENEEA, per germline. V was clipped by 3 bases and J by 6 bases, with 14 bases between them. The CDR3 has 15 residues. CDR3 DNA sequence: TGTGCCAGCAGCTTCGAGACAGGCCGTCCCGGGGAGCTGTTTTTT. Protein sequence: CASSFETGRPGELFF.

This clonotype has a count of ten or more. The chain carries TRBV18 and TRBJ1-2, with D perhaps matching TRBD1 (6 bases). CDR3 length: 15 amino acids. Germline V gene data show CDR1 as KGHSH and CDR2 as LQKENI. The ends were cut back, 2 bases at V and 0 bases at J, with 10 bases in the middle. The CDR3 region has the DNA TGTGCCAGCTCACCATCGCAGGGGACTAACTATGGCTACACCTTC. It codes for CASSPSQGTNYGYTF.